This is a list of T cell receptor beta chains from one sample in a study of blood T cell repertoires in COVID-19. Some clones are missing from TCRdb's copy, which holds only in-frame ones; the method was immunoSEQ multiplex PCR. The sample lists around 63,000 clones, around 87% occurring once. The specimen sequenced was peripheral blood. Receptors originate from a man in his fifties or sixties with acute or convalescent COVID-19. Each CDR3 is given with its conserved first and last residue. A D gene is named only where the DNA matches it firmly. Where a row states a size, it is once, few, many or the class of an expanded clone; other rows omit it.

TRBJ1-1 | 15 | NA | TRBV6-1 | once | CASSESGGGNTEAFF | TGTGCCAGCAGTGAATCCGGGGGAGGGAACACTGAAGCTTTCTTT
TRBJ1-1 | 15 | NA | TRBV7-9 | once | CASSLAKDMNTEAFF | TGTGCCAGCAGCTTAGCTAAGGACATGAACACTGAAGCTTTCTTT
TRBJ2-7 | 16 | TRBD2 | TRBV19 | NA | CASSIGTSGNSYEQYF | TGTGCCAGTAGTATAGGAACTAGCGGGAACTCCTACGAGCAGTACTTC
TRBJ1-3 | 12 | NA | TRBV30 | NA | CAWGHSGNTIYF | TGTGCCTGGGGCCACTCTGGAAACACCATATATTTT
TRBJ2-5 | 16 | TRBD2 | TRBV5-1 | NA | CASSSLTSGPPGAQYF | TGCGCCAGCAGCTCCCTGACTAGCGGCCCACCCGGGGCCCAGTACTTC
TRBJ2-1 | 17 | NA | TRBV6-4 | NA | CASKNRDTLSSYNEQFF | TGTGCCAGCAAGAACCGGGACACCTTGAGCTCCTACAATGAGCAGTTCTTC
TRBJ1-1 | 15 | NA | TRBV6-5 | NA | CASRKGQSMNTEAFF | TGTGCCAGCAGGAAAGGACAGTCCATGAACACTGAAGCTTTCTTT
TRBJ1-4 | 15 | NA | TRBV29-1 | NA | CSVAKSTGPNEKLFF | TGCAGCGTTGCTAAATCGACAGGTCCTAATGAAAAACTGTTTTTT
TRBJ1-2 | 12 | NA | TRBV25-1 | NA | CASSPQGLGYTF | TGTGCCAGCAGCCCCCAGGGATTAGGCTACACCTTC
TRBJ2-2 | 13 | NA | TRBV3-1/TRBV3-2 | few | CASPGFWVGELFF | TGTGCCAGCCCGGGTTTTTGGGTCGGGGAGCTGTTTTTT
TRBJ1-2 | 16 | TRBD1 | TRBV4-3 | NA | CASSHRTGGVSYGYTF | TGCGCCAGCAGCCATCGAACAGGGGGCGTCTCCTATGGCTACACCTTC
TRBJ1-1 | 19 | NA | TRBV6-1 | NA | CASSERGGQGTPRNTEAFF | TGTGCCAGCAGTGAAAGGGGCGGGCAGGGGACCCCCCGAAACACTGAAGCTTTCTTT
TRBJ1-1 | 14 | NA | TRBV19 | NA | CASYTGPRQAEAFF | TGTGCCAGCTATACAGGGCCACGGCAGGCTGAAGCTTTCTTT
TRBJ2-1 | 16 | TRBD2 | TRBV9 | NA | CASSVEGSGGYNEQFF | TGTGCCAGCAGCGTAGAAGGTAGCGGGGGATACAATGAGCAGTTCTTC
TRBJ1-2 | 13 | NA | TRBV2 | NA | CASSQTDNYGYTF | TGTGCCAGCAGTCAAACAGATAACTATGGCTACACCTTC
TRBJ1-2 | 16 | TRBD1 | TRBV28 | few | CASSLGTDDPNYGYTF | TGTGCCAGCAGTTTAGGGACAGACGACCCTAACTATGGCTACACCTTC
TRBJ2-7 | 14 | NA | TRBV12-2 | NA | CASRPRDRDHEQYF | TGTGCAAGTCGCCCCCGGGACAGGGACCACGAGCAGTACTTC
TRBJ1-1 | 14 | NA | TRBV7-3 | NA | CASSQGTANTEAFF | TGTGCCAGCAGCCAAGGGACTGCTAACACTGAAGCTTTCTTT
TRBJ1-2 | 18 | NA | TRBV5-6 | NA | CASSPIRALGRGTDGYTF | TGTGCCAGCAGCCCGATCCGGGCCTTAGGGAGGGGAACGGATGGCTACACCTTC
TRBJ1-1 | 13 | NA | TRBV25-1 | NA | CASTYGGGTEAFF | TGTGCCAGCACCTATGGGGGAGGCACTGAAGCTTTCTTT
TRBJ1-6 | 15 | NA | TRBV3-1/TRBV3-2 | NA | CASSKQGARNSPLHF | TGTGCCAGCAGCAAACAGGGAGCGCGTAATTCACCCCTCCACTTT
TRBJ1-2 | 13 | NA | TRBV10-3 | once | CAIRFTDNYGYTF | TGTGCCATCAGATTCACTGATAACTATGGCTACACCTTC
TRBJ2-7 | 16 | TRBD2 | TRBV15 | few | CATSRRDGGALDEQYF | TGTGCCACCAGCAGAAGGGACGGGGGGGCCTTAGACGAGCAGTACTTC
TRBJ1-2 | 17 | TRBD1 | TRBV18 | once | CASSPPIGTGDPQGYTF | TGTGCCAGCTCACCTCCGATCGGGACAGGGGATCCCCAGGGCTACACCTTC
TRBJ2-6 | 19 | TRBD2 | TRBV7-8 | NA | CASSFFSGTSGSGANVLTF | TGTGCCAGCAGCTTCTTTTCCGGGACTAGCGGGTCTGGGGCCAACGTCCTGACTTTC
TRBJ2-7 | 14 | TRBD2 | TRBV6-2/TRBV6-3 | NA | CASSWSGGPYEQYF | TGTGCCAGCAGTTGGAGCGGGGGGCCCTACGAGCAGTACTTC
TRBJ2-2 | 11 | NA | TRBV7-8 | NA | CASRASGELFF | TGTGCCAGCAGGGCTAGCGGGGAGCTGTTTTTT
TRBJ2-3 | 16 | TRBD2 | TRBV9 | NA | CASSVPAGGPSDTQYF | TGTGCCAGCAGCGTCCCAGCGGGAGGGCCTTCAGATACGCAGTATTTT
TRBJ2-3 | 13 | NA | TRBV29-1 | once | CSVAGGRTDTQYF | TGCAGCGTTGCCGGGGGTCGCACAGATACGCAGTATTTT
TRBJ2-5 | 15 | TRBD1 | TRBV25-1 | NA | CASSEPDRAPETQYF | TGTGCCAGCAGTGAACCGGACAGGGCTCCCGAGACCCAGTACTTC
TRBJ2-3 | 15 | TRBD2 | TRBV29-1 | once | CSVLLAGGVTDTQYF | TGCAGCGTCCTTCTAGCGGGGGGTGTGACAGATACGCAGTATTTT
TRBJ1-3 | 14 | NA | TRBV2 | NA | CASSSRGSGNTIYF | TGTGCCAGCAGTTCCAGGGGCTCTGGAAACACCATATATTTT
TRBJ2-5 | 13 | NA | TRBV11-2 | NA | CASSLQTEGTQYF | TGTGCCAGCAGCTTACAGACAGAAGGGACCCAGTACTTC
TRBJ1-1 | 15 | TRBD1 | TRBV27 | once | CASSLDDRVNTEAFF | TGTGCCAGCAGTTTGGATGACAGGGTGAACACTGAAGCTTTCTTT
TRBJ1-2 | 12 | NA | TRBV28 | NA | CASSSINYGYTF | TGTGCCAGCAGTTCCATTAACTATGGCTACACCTTC
TRBJ1-3 | 18 | TRBD1 | TRBV30 | NA | CAWMMASWTGLGGNTIYF | TGTGCCTGGATGATGGCCTCGTGGACAGGGTTGGGTGGAAACACCATATATTTT
TRBJ1-1 | 14 | NA | TRBV19 | NA | CASSPRDVITEAFF | TGTGCCAGTAGTCCCCGGGATGTTATTACTGAAGCTTTCTTT
TRBJ2-4 | 14 | TRBD1 | TRBV7-2 | NA | CASSLTGPKNIQYF | TGTGCCAGCAGCTTGACAGGGCCCAAAAACATTCAGTACTTC
TRBJ1-1 | 16 | TRBD1 | TRBV27 | NA | CASSLMTGTGVTEAFF | TGTGCCAGCAGTTTAATGACCGGGACAGGCGTGACTGAAGCTTTCTTT